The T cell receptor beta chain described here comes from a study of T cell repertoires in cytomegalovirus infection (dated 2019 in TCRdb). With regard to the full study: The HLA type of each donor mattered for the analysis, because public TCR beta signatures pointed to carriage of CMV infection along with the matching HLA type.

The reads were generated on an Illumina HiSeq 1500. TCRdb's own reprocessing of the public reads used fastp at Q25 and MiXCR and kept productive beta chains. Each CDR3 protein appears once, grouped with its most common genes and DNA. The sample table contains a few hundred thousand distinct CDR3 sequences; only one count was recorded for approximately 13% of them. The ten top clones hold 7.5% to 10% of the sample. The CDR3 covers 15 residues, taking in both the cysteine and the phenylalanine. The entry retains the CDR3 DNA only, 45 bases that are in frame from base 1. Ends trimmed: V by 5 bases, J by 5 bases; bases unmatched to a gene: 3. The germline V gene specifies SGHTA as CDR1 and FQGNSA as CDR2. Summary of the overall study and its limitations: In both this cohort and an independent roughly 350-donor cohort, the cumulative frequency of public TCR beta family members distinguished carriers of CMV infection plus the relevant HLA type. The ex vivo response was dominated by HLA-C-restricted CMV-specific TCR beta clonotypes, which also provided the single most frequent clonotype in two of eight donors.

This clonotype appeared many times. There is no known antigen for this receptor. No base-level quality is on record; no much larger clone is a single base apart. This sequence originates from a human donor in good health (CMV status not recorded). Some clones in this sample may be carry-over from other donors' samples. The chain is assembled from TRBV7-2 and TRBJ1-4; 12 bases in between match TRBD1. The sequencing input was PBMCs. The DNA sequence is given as TGTGCCAGCAGCCCGGGACAGGGGGCGAATGAAAAACTGTTTTTT. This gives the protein CASSPGQGANEKLFF.